Below, 8 T cell receptor beta chains from the same sample are listed, as sequenced in a study of T cells in Graves' hyperthyroidism and ophthalmopathy. Researchers amplified the TCR beta CDR3 regions from RNA transcripts. Researchers ran a first-round RT-PCR on the TCR CDR3 using the HTBI primer set. TCRdb re-called the multiplex PCR reads with MiXCR, one entry per CDR3 protein. The top ten hold around 19% of the sample, which has hundreds of thousands of distinct CDR3 sequences, over 15% seen once. The sample taken for sequencing was blood. The receptors were sampled from a woman between 18 and 29 years old with Graves' hyperthyroidism.

A remark on this clonotype: A much larger clone lies one base from this, so it may be a read error. The rearrangement uses TRBV11-3 and TRBJ2-7; the match to TRBD2 covers 8 bases. The germline CDR1 and CDR2 sequences are SGHNT and YENEEA. CDR3 length: 14 amino acids. The CDR3 DNA reads TGTGCCAGCCGGGGGGGTGGGGGGACCTACGAGAAGTACTTC. This codes for CASRGGGGTYEKYF.

This clonotype was detected many times. The rearrangement uses TRBV18 and TRBJ2-3; D might be TRBD1 (5 bases). This CDR3 has 14 residues. V was shortened by 8 bases and J by 1 base, with 13 bases between the two germline ends. From germline, CDR1 is KGHSH and CDR2 LQKENI. The CDR3 spells CASSPGQGTDTQYF. Written as DNA, the CDR3 is TGTGCCAGCAGTCCAGGGCAGGGCACAGATACGCAGTATTTT.

This clonotype appeared many times. The chain joins TRBV12-3 or TRBV12-4 to TRBJ2-2; TRBD2 matches 13 bases. Trimming took 5 bases from V and 8 from J; bases not matched to a gene: 8. There are 16 residues in the CDR3. In DNA, the CDR3 is TGTGCCAGCAGTCTTACTAGCGGGAGGGCCCTTGGGGAGCTGTTTTTT. Translated: CASSLTSGRALGELFF.

This sequence joins TRBV5-1 and TRBJ2-1; a weak D match, TRBD2 (7 bases). Trimming took 1 base from V and 6 from J, leaving 11 bases between them. From germline, CDR1 is SGHRS and CDR2 YFSETQ. There are 14 residues in the CDR3. CDR3 nucleotides: TGCGCCAGCAGCTTGTACAGGGAGGGCAATGAGCAGTTCTTC. Translated, it gives CASSLYREGNEQFF.

This clonotype has ten or more counts. The chain is built from TRBV5-1 and TRBJ2-4; tentative D call: TRBD2 (5 bases). Trimming took off 0 bases at V and 6 bases at J, with 7 bases between the two ends. The CDR3 is made up of 13 amino acids. CDR1 SGHRS and CDR2 YFSETQ come from the germline V gene. The CDR3 reads CASSLDGVNIQYF. DNA for the CDR3: TGCGCCAGCAGCTTGGACGGGGTAAACATTCAGTACTTC.

This clonotype was recorded at least ten times. The chain has TRBV7-2 and TRBJ2-7, with unresolved D. Germline V CDR1 and CDR2: SGHTA, FQGNSA. The CDR3 covers 12 residues. The germline V and J ends were trimmed by 3 bases and 6 bases, with 9 bases remaining between them. The CDR3 nucleotides read TGTGCCAGCAGCTTCCCGGGCGGCGAGCAGTACTTC. It is translated as CASSFPGGEQYF.

This chain links TRBV14 with TRBJ1-6, with D uncertain. The CDR3 consists of 14 residues. With 4 bases removed from V and 7 bases from J, the gap between germline ends came to 11 bases. Germline values: CDR1 SGHDN, CDR2 FVKESK. CDR3 sequence: CASSLSLGNSPLHF. CDR3 bases: TGTGCCAGCAGCCTTAGTCTAGGGAATTCACCCCTCCACTTT.

Turning to this clonotype: One end of the junction varies from germline; a read error may be responsible. The genes are TRBV11-2 and TRBJ2-5; D assignment may be TRBD1 or TRBD2 (5 bases each). This CDR3 has 13 amino acids. The V gene's germline CDR1 is SGHAT and CDR2 FQNNGV. DNA for the CDR3: TGTGCCAGCAGCTGGGGCGTGGGAGAGACCGAGTACTTC. Translation: CASSWGVGETEYF.